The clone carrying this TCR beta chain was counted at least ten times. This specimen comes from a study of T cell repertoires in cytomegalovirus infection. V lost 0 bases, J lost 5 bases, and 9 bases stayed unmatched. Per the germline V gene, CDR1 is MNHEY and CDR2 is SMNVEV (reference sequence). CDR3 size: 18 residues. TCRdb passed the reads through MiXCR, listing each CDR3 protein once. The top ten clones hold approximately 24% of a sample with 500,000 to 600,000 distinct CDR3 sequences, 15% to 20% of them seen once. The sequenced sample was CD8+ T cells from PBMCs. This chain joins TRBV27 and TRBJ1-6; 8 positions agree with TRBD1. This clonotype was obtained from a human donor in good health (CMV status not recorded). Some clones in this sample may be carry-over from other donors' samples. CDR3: CASSLSARDRKNNSPLHF. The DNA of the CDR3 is TGTGCCAGCAGTTTATCCGCCCGGGACAGGAAAAATAATTCACCCCTCCACTTT.